Following are 2 T cell receptor beta chains from one sample sequenced in a study of blood T cells in healthy people across ages. Sample-barcoded 5' priming and a J-beta primer mix drove a second PCR of 7 to 11 cycles. TCRdb fed the 5' RACE reads into MiXCR, producing one record per CDR3 protein. The data show fewer than 2,000,000 distinct CDR3 sequences, about 39% seen once. What was sequenced was blood. These receptor sequences come from a human donor in good health.

Concerning this clonotype: Sequence at one end of the junction differs from germline and may be a read error. In nucleotides, the CDR3 is TGCAGTACTAGACCGATATACAATGAGCAGTTCTTC. It specifies CSTRPIYNEQFF. This chain links TRBV20-1 with TRBJ2-1; the D gene is possibly TRBD2 (5 bases). Germline CDR1 DFQATT, CDR2 SNEGSKA (reference sequence). There are 12 residues in the CDR3.

In this sample, this clonotype turned up once. The rearrangement uses TRBV3-1 and TRBJ2-7; TRBD1 aligns across 7 bases. V dropped 4 bases and J dropped 1; count of bases not matched to a gene: 10. The CDR3 runs to 16 residues. From germline, CDR1 is LGHDT and CDR2 YNNKEL (reference sequence). The CDR3 loop reads CASSRASSGQSYEQYF. The DNA of the CDR3 is TGTGCCAGCAGCCGCGCTAGCTCGGGACAGTCCTACGAGCAGTACTTC.